The following is a T cell receptor beta chain sequence with its context. The sample is drawn from a study of resident and recirculating memory T cells in vitiligo. This CDR3 has 14 amino acids. The germline CDR1 and CDR2 sequences are SGDLS and YYNGEE. The V gene lost 3 bases and the J gene lost 9 bases, with 16 bases spanning the gap. Data came from immunoSEQ multiplex PCR; TCRdb stores just in-frame clones and leaves some out. Of roughly 80,000 clones listed, around 90% are singletons. This chain connects TRBV9 to TRBJ2-1, with a possible D match to TRBD2 (7 bases). The sequenced sample consisted of blood. This receptor was obtained from a male donor with vitiligo. As DNA, the CDR3 is TGTGCCAGCAGCGCCCCCAAAGGGGGGGTTGAGCAGTTCTTC. Translated: CASSAPKGGVEQFF.